Listed below are T cell receptor beta chains from one sample, sequenced in a study of T cell repertoires in cytomegalovirus infection. TCRdb called the reads again in MiXCR, with one record for every CDR3 protein. The sample shows a few hundred thousand distinct CDR3 sequences, just under 35% of them seen only once. No antigen is known for these receptors. Sequenced material: cultured PBMCs, taken from culture after CMV antigen stimulation. These receptors were taken from a human donor in good health (CMV status not recorded). Some clones in this sample may be carry-over from other donors' samples. Each CDR3 is given with its conserved first and last residue. The D gene is left open where the match is weak. A row's size may be missing; if present it is once, few, many or a size class.

abundance: few
v_gene: TRBV7-2
len: 15
d_gene: TRBD1
j_gene: TRBJ1-2
CDR3nt: TGTGCCAGCAGCTTAGTCGGGACAGGCAACCGTGGCTACACCTTC
CDR3aa: CASSLVGTGNRGYTF

abundance: few
v_gene: TRBV2
len: 13
d_gene: -
j_gene: TRBJ2-1
CDR3nt: TGTGCCAGCAGTGTTGATAGGGGGGCTGAGCAGTTCTTC
CDR3aa: CASSVDRGAEQFF

abundance: few
v_gene: TRBV10-3
len: 11
d_gene: -
j_gene: TRBJ2-7
CDR3nt: TGTGCCATCTCTCAGGGGTACGAGCAGTACTTC
CDR3aa: CAISQGYEQYF

abundance: -
v_gene: TRBV15
len: 12
d_gene: -
j_gene: TRBJ2-7
CDR3nt: TGTGCCACCAGCAGCGGGTCCTACGAGCAGTACTTC
CDR3aa: CATSSGSYEQYF

abundance: -
v_gene: TRBV7-2
len: 16
d_gene: -
j_gene: TRBJ2-1
CDR3nt: TGTGCCAGCAGCTTAGTCCCGCGGGGGCAGTACAATGAGCAGTTCTTC
CDR3aa: CASSLVPRGQYNEQFF

abundance: many
v_gene: TRBV7-2
len: 14
d_gene: -
j_gene: TRBJ1-5
CDR3nt: TGTGCCAGCAGTACAACCACGGGGCGACAGCCCCAGCATTTT
CDR3aa: CASSTTTGRQPQHF

abundance: -
v_gene: TRBV7-7
len: 17
d_gene: TRBD2
j_gene: TRBJ2-1
CDR3nt: TGTGCCAGCAGCTTAACTAGCGGGAGTTCCCCCTACAATGAGCAGTTCTTC
CDR3aa: CASSLTSGSSPYNEQFF

abundance: once
v_gene: TRBV9
len: 16
d_gene: TRBD1
j_gene: TRBJ2-6
CDR3nt: TGTGCCAGCAGCGTAGCAGGGGGCTCTGGGGCCAACGTCCTGACTTTC
CDR3aa: CASSVAGGSGANVLTF

abundance: -
v_gene: TRBV6-1
len: 13
d_gene: -
j_gene: TRBJ2-7
CDR3nt: TGTGCCAGCAGTCCCCCAGGAGCCTACGAGCAGTACTTC
CDR3aa: CASSPPGAYEQYF

abundance: few
v_gene: TRBV7-3
len: 17
d_gene: TRBD1
j_gene: TRBJ1-6
CDR3nt: TGTGCCAGCAGAACCGACAGGGGCGGGTCCTATAATTCACCCCTCCACTTT
CDR3aa: CASRTDRGGSYNSPLHF

abundance: -
v_gene: TRBV10-3
len: 13
d_gene: TRBD2
j_gene: TRBJ2-1
CDR3nt: TGTGCCATTAGACTAGCGGGAGAGGATGAGCAGTTCTTC
CDR3aa: CAIRLAGEDEQFF

abundance: -
v_gene: TRBV7-8
len: 16
d_gene: TRBD2
j_gene: TRBJ2-3
CDR3nt: TGTGCCAGCAGCTTAGAACGCGGGAGGGCCACAGATACGCAGTATTTT
CDR3aa: CASSLERGRATDTQYF

abundance: -
v_gene: TRBV15
len: 24
d_gene: TRBD2
j_gene: TRBJ2-5
CDR3nt: TGTGCCACCAGCACCCCAGCTGATGTTACAGGAGGACTAGCGGGAGACCTCCGGTTGGAGACCCAGTACTTC
CDR3aa: CATSTPADVTGGLAGDLRLETQYF

abundance: -
v_gene: TRBV5-3
len: 12
d_gene: -
j_gene: TRBJ1-1
CDR3nt: TGTGCCAGCAGGGTCTTTCGGACTGAAGCTTTCTTT
CDR3aa: CASRVFRTEAFF

abundance: -
v_gene: TRBV24-1
len: 16
d_gene: TRBD2
j_gene: TRBJ2-3
CDR3nt: TGTGCCACCAGTGATTTTATAGCGGGAGGGAAGGATACGCAGTATTTT
CDR3aa: CATSDFIAGGKDTQYF

abundance: few
v_gene: TRBV12-3/TRBV12-4
len: 14
d_gene: -
j_gene: TRBJ2-3
CDR3nt: TGTGCCAGCACCCAAGGCTCTAGCACAGATACGCAGTATTTT
CDR3aa: CASTQGSSTDTQYF

abundance: few
v_gene: TRBV6-6
len: 16
d_gene: -
j_gene: TRBJ1-2
CDR3nt: TGTGCCAGCAGCCCGACAGATCGGGGGCTAAACTATGGCTACACCTTC
CDR3aa: CASSPTDRGLNYGYTF

abundance: -
v_gene: TRBV7-9
len: 13
d_gene: -
j_gene: TRBJ2-1
CDR3nt: TGTGCCAGCAGCTTAGACACGTACAATGAGCAGTTCTTC
CDR3aa: CASSLDTYNEQFF

abundance: -
v_gene: TRBV4-1
len: 15
d_gene: -
j_gene: TRBJ2-3
CDR3nt: TGCGCCAGCAGCCAAGGGGCCGGTCTGTCAGATACGCAGTATTTT
CDR3aa: CASSQGAGLSDTQYF

abundance: many
v_gene: TRBV7-2
len: 14
d_gene: -
j_gene: TRBJ1-2
CDR3nt: TGTGCCAGCAGCTTAGCGCCAGAGGACTATGGCTACACCTTC
CDR3aa: CASSLAPEDYGYTF

abundance: -
v_gene: TRBV6-5
len: 15
d_gene: -
j_gene: TRBJ1-2
CDR3nt: TGTGCCAGCAGTTACTCACGGGGAACTAACTATGGCTACACCTTC
CDR3aa: CASSYSRGTNYGYTF

abundance: -
v_gene: TRBV28
len: 15
d_gene: TRBD2
j_gene: TRBJ2-3
CDR3nt: TGTGCCAGCAGTTTTAGACTAGCGTCAGGGGATACGCAGTATTTT
CDR3aa: CASSFRLASGDTQYF

abundance: many
v_gene: TRBV7-2
len: 16
d_gene: TRBD1
j_gene: TRBJ1-5
CDR3nt: TGTGCCAGCAGCACGCGGACAGGGGAATCCAATCAGCCCCAGCATTTT
CDR3aa: CASSTRTGESNQPQHF

abundance: -
v_gene: TRBV4-1
len: 17
d_gene: -
j_gene: TRBJ2-1
CDR3nt: TGCGCCAGCAGCCAAATATGGACACCTACAATCTACAATGAGCAGTTCTTC
CDR3aa: CASSQIWTPTIYNEQFF

abundance: few
v_gene: TRBV7-9
len: 14
d_gene: -
j_gene: TRBJ1-1
CDR3nt: TGTGCCAGCAGCTTCCACGGGGTGGGTACTGAAGCTTTCTTT
CDR3aa: CASSFHGVGTEAFF

abundance: few
v_gene: TRBV7-2
len: 16
d_gene: TRBD2
j_gene: TRBJ2-1
CDR3nt: TGTGCCAGCAGCTTAAGCTCGCGGGAGGGCCGGGGTGAGCAGTTCTTC
CDR3aa: CASSLSSREGRGEQFF

abundance: -
v_gene: TRBV12-3/TRBV12-4
len: 15
d_gene: TRBD1
j_gene: TRBJ1-2
CDR3nt: TGTGCCAGCAGTGGATGGACAGGGCTGGACTATGGCTACACCTTC
CDR3aa: CASSGWTGLDYGYTF

abundance: -
v_gene: TRBV7-2
len: 12
d_gene: -
j_gene: TRBJ2-3
CDR3nt: TGTGCCAGCAGCCAGGACACAGATACGCAGTATTTT
CDR3aa: CASSQDTDTQYF

abundance: -
v_gene: TRBV20-1
len: 15
d_gene: TRBD2
j_gene: TRBJ2-7
CDR3nt: TGCAGTGCTAGAGATTGGGCTAGCGGCTCCTACGAGCAGTACTTC
CDR3aa: CSARDWASGSYEQYF

abundance: -
v_gene: TRBV7-9
len: 14
d_gene: TRBD1
j_gene: TRBJ1-2
CDR3nt: TGTGCCAGCAGCTTTCTCGGGACAGGGGGTGGCTACACCTTC
CDR3aa: CASSFLGTGGGYTF

abundance: -
v_gene: TRBV7-3
len: 13
d_gene: -
j_gene: TRBJ2-5
CDR3nt: TGTGCCAGCAGCTTAGGGGCCTGGGAGACCCAGTACTTC
CDR3aa: CASSLGAWETQYF

abundance: many
v_gene: TRBV28
len: 14
d_gene: -
j_gene: TRBJ2-1
CDR3nt: TGTGCCAGCAGTTTAACCGGGACCTTCAATGAGCAGTTCTTC
CDR3aa: CASSLTGTFNEQFF

abundance: -
v_gene: TRBV4-2
len: 18
d_gene: TRBD2
j_gene: TRBJ2-3
CDR3nt: TGTGCCAGCAGCCAAGGAGGTGTGGCGGGAGGGCCGGGAGATACGCAGTATTTT
CDR3aa: CASSQGGVAGGPGDTQYF

abundance: -
v_gene: TRBV7-2
len: 15
d_gene: TRBD2
j_gene: TRBJ2-7
CDR3nt: TGTGCCAGCAGCTCCCAGGGACTAGCGGGCCACGAGCAGTACTTC
CDR3aa: CASSSQGLAGHEQYF

abundance: -
v_gene: TRBV6-6
len: 13
d_gene: -
j_gene: TRBJ2-7
CDR3nt: TGTGCCAGCAGTTACTCTGACAACCACGAGCAGTACTTC
CDR3aa: CASSYSDNHEQYF

abundance: many
v_gene: TRBV4-1
len: 17
d_gene: -
j_gene: TRBJ2-3
CDR3nt: TGCGCCAGCAGCCACCGCTATCCCAGGGGTTTAACAGATACGCAGTATTTT
CDR3aa: CASSHRYPRGLTDTQYF

abundance: -
v_gene: TRBV24-1
len: 16
d_gene: -
j_gene: TRBJ2-3
CDR3nt: TGTGCCACCAGTGCCGGAACGGGGATCCACACAGATACGCAGTATTTT
CDR3aa: CATSAGTGIHTDTQYF

abundance: few
v_gene: TRBV11-2
len: 17
d_gene: -
j_gene: TRBJ2-5
CDR3nt: TGTGCCAGCAGCCCCTCGGCGAGCGGTAGGCATCGAGAGACCCAGTACTTC
CDR3aa: CASSPSASGRHRETQYF

abundance: -
v_gene: TRBV5-4
len: 13
d_gene: -
j_gene: TRBJ1-2
CDR3nt: TGTGCCAGCAGCTTGGATGGACTCAGTGGCTACACCTTC
CDR3aa: CASSLDGLSGYTF